A single sample gave rise to the 21 T cell receptor beta chains below, sequenced in a study of STAT5B mutations in CD4+ large granular lymphocyte leukemia. TCRdb keeps only in-frame clones here, not all; method: immunoSEQ multiplex PCR. The profile shows more than 35,000 clones, roughly 85% of them singletons. Material for sequencing was CD4+ T cells from blood buffy coats. The receptors shown here come from a human donor in good health.

The DNA for the CDR3 is TGTGCCAGTAGTATAGACTACAGCGACCCGAATTACAACACTGAAGCTTTCTTT. This gives the protein CASSIDYSDPNYNTEAFF. V usage is TRBV19 and J usage is TRBJ1-1; no firm D call. The germline V gene encodes CDR1 LNHDA and CDR2 SQIVND (reference sequence). The CDR3 runs 18 residues. With 0 bases removed from V and 2 bases from J, the gap between germline ends came to 19 bases.

Written as DNA, the CDR3 is TGCGCCAGCAGCCCCTCGGCGACAGGGGCGAACACCGGGGAGCTGTTTTTT. This codes for CASSPSATGANTGELFF. The chain uses TRBV5-1 and TRBJ2-2; the match to TRBD1 covers 8 bases. Trimming took 4 bases from V and 0 from J; bases not matched to a gene: 8. This CDR3 comprises 17 residues. From germline, CDR1 is SGHRS and CDR2 YFSETQ.

The chain links TRBV6-5 to TRBJ2-1; 8 bases line up with TRBD2. Germline-derived CDR1 and CDR2 are MNHEY and SVGAGI. CDR3 length equals 13 residues. In DNA, the CDR3 is TGTGCAATCCGGGGAGCGGGAGTAGGGGAGCAGTTCTTC. Its translation is CAIRGAGVGEQFF.

The chain carries TRBV21-1 and TRBJ1-4. TRBV21-1 is a known pseudogene. The CDR3 is made up of 16 amino acids. The CDR3 DNA reads TGTGCCAGCACGGGGGGGCGGATTCCCTGCGAAGAAAAACTGTTTTTT. Protein sequence: CASTGGRIPCEEKLFF.

Only one count was recorded for this clone. The chain employs TRBV30 and TRBJ1-4; D is uncertain. The CDR3 totals 12 residues. Trimming shortened V by 4 bases and J by 8 bases, and 11 bases separated the two germline ends. CDR1 and CDR2 from the germline V gene are GTSNPN and SVGIG (reference sequence). CDR3 region: CAWNGLGEKLFF. For the CDR3, the DNA is TGTGCCTGGAATGGGCTTGGGGAAAAACTGTTTTTT.

The V gene is TRBV7-3, the J gene TRBJ2-1; 14 bases align to TRBD2. CDR1 and CDR2 (germline): SGHTA, FQGTGA. V was pared by 2 bases and J by 7 bases, with 7 bases of the junction left unmatched. This CDR3 spans 17 amino acids. The CDR3 spells CASSLPTSGGARNEQFF. Written as DNA, the CDR3 is TGTGCCAGCAGCTTACCGACTAGCGGGGGGGCTCGGAATGAGCAGTTCTTC.

This clone came up once. V usage is TRBV30 and J usage is TRBJ1-3; tentative D call: TRBD1 (5 bases). The CDR3 totals 15 residues. The V end was cut by 1 base, the J end by 0 bases, with 10 bases between. Germline V CDR1 and CDR2: GTSNPN, SVGIG (reference sequence). The CDR3 sequence is CAWSGGSSSGNTIYF. CDR3 DNA: TGTGCCTGGAGTGGGGGGAGTAGCTCTGGAAACACCATATATTTT.

The CDR3 reads CASSFMGVYDTEAFF. In nucleotides, the CDR3 is TGTGCCAGCAGTTTCATGGGGGTGTACGACACTGAAGCTTTCTTT. The chain is built from TRBV27 and TRBJ1-1; maybe TRBD1 (5 bases). Germline V gene lookup returns CDR1 MNHEY and CDR2 SMNVEV (reference sequence). The CDR3 spans 15 residues. The V gene lost 3 bases and the J gene lost 3 bases, with 14 bases spanning the gap.

The V gene is TRBV15, the J gene TRBJ2-1, with D perhaps assigned TRBD1 or TRBD2 (5 bases each). CDR1 LNHNV and CDR2 YYDKDF come from the germline V gene (reference sequence). V dropped 5 bases and J dropped 5 bases, with 16 bases sitting between them. The CDR3 is made up of 15 amino acids. Here the CDR3 DNA reads TGTGCCACCAGCTCTGAGGGACGCCCGGACAATGAGCAGTTCTTC. It specifies CATSSEGRPDNEQFF.

This chain connects TRBV6-1 to TRBJ2-1; 11 nucleotides align to TRBD2. The V gene end was trimmed by 6 bases and the J gene end by 10 bases; junction bases not matched to a gene: 5. Germline V lookup: CDR1 MNHNS, CDR2 SASEGT. The CDR3 consists of 13 residues. This chain's CDR3 is CASSTSGSWEQFF. The CDR3 DNA follows: TGTGCCAGCAGCACTAGCGGGAGTTGGGAGCAGTTCTTC.

The V gene is TRBV18, the J gene TRBJ1-1; D is possibly TRBD1 (6 bases). The CDR3 length is 16 residues. Trimming pared 1 base from V and 0 bases from J, leaving 12 bases between. Per the germline V gene, CDR1 is KGHSH and CDR2 is LQKENI. The CDR3 protein is CASSPRGGGMNTEAFF. The CDR3, as DNA: TGTGCCAGCTCACCACGTGGAGGGGGGATGAACACTGAAGCTTTCTTT.

This chain links TRBV19 with TRBJ1-4; 7 positions agree with TRBD1. The CDR3 runs 15 residues. Trimming removed 5 bases from V and 5 bases from J; junction bases left unmatched: 8. The germline gives CDR1 LNHDA, CDR2 SQIVND (reference sequence). The CDR3 bases are TGTGCCAGTAGTCCCGGGACAGCTGGGAATGAAAAACTGTTTTTT. It yields the protein CASSPGTAGNEKLFF.

The gene calls are TRBV7-9 and TRBJ2-5; 7 nucleotides line up with TRBD1. The DNA matches TRBJ2-7 better at its end, which makes the J call doubtful. CDR3 length equals 16 residues. From germline, CDR1 is SEHNR and CDR2 FQNEAQ (reference sequence). CDR3 in DNA: TGTGCCAGCAGCCACCCTCCCGGGACAGACCCGTACGAGCAGTACTTC. Protein: CASSHPPGTDPYEQYF.

The V call is TRBV11-2, the J call TRBJ2-7; D remains unclear. This CDR3 is built from 15 residues. V shed 2 bases and J shed 2 bases, with 13 bases lying between them. Germline CDR1 is SGHAT and CDR2 is FQNNGV. The CDR3 sequence is CASSLNPRLPYEQYF. The CDR3 DNA follows: TGTGCCAGCAGCTTAAACCCCCGGCTCCCCTACGAGCAGTACTTC. The full variable domain, its missing parts supplied by reference TRBV11-2 and TRBJ2-7, is EAGVAQSPRYKIIEKRQSVAFWCNPISGHATLYWYQQILGQGPKLLIQFQNNGVVDDSQLPKDRFSAERLKGVDSTLKIQPAKLEDSAVYLCASSLNPRLPYEQYFGPGTRLTVT.

V gene TRBV7-3 combines with J gene TRBJ2-1, with 12 bases matching TRBD2. The J segment lost 5 bases and the V segment lost 5 bases, leaving 7 bases of the junction unmatched. CDR1 and CDR2 from the germline V gene are SGHTA and FQGTGA. The CDR3 has 16 residues. The CDR3 nucleotides read TGTGCCAGCAGCCGCATGACTAGCGGGAGTCACAATGAGCAGTTCTTC. This encodes CASSRMTSGSHNEQFF.

The gene calls are TRBV6-5 and TRBJ2-7, with D tentatively TRBD1 (5 bases). This CDR3 spans 14 amino acids. V lost 7 bases and J lost 0, with 13 bases in between. CDR1 and CDR2 (germline): MNHEY, SVGAGI. CDR3 DNA: TGTGCCAGCACCAATCCAGGGTACTCCTACGAGCAGTACTTC. Its translation: CASTNPGYSYEQYF.

The chain uses TRBV15 and TRBJ2-7, with unresolved D. Between the trimmed V and J ends, which lost 2 bases and 5 bases, there was a span of 7 bases. This CDR3 has 12 amino acids. Germline values: CDR1 LNHNV, CDR2 YYDKDF (reference sequence). The chain's CDR3 is CATSRQFDEQYF. Written as DNA, the CDR3 is TGTGCCACCAGCAGACAGTTCGACGAGCAGTACTTC.

The chain joins TRBV7-8 to TRBJ2-2; D unresolved. Germline CDR1 is SGHVS and CDR2 is FQNEAQ. Deletions cut 0 bases from V and 5 bases from J, with 7 bases between. The CDR3 runs 14 residues. CDR3 bases: TGTGCCAGCAGCTTAGCGTTGGGAACCGGGGAGCTGTTTTTT. This sequence encodes CASSLALGTGELFF.

This chain joins TRBV7-2 and TRBJ2-7, with D unresolved. V lost 1 base, J lost 2 bases, and 6 bases lay in between. The CDR3 totals 13 residues. Germline CDR1 reads SGHTA; CDR2 reads FQGNSA. CDR3 sequence reads: CASSLVGPYEQYF. The CDR3 DNA is TGTGCCAGCAGCTTAGTTGGTCCCTACGAGCAGTACTTC.

This clone has a handful of counts. The V call is TRBV10-1, the J call TRBJ2-4; 7 bases map to TRBD2. Germline lookup yields CDR1 WNHNN and CDR2 SYGVQD (reference sequence). The CDR3 has 14 amino acids. The V segment lost 0 bases and the J segment 6 bases; nucleotides outside the gene matches: 2. The CDR3 DNA reads as TGCGCCAGCAGTGAGTCGGGAGGGGCAAACATTCAGTACTTC. Translating it yields CASSESGGANIQYF.

This chain links TRBV19 with TRBJ1-2; 9 bases are shared with TRBD1. The CDR3 totals 14 residues. V shed 3 bases, J shed 5 bases, and the junction held 4 bases outside the gene matches. Germline-derived CDR1 and CDR2 are LNHDA and SQIVND (reference sequence). This CDR3 is CASSIRTGDYGYTF. CDR3 in DNA: TGTGCCAGTAGTATCCGGACAGGGGATTATGGCTACACCTTC. The variable domain in full, with the rest retrieved from reference TRBV19 and TRBJ1-2, is DGGITQSPKYLFRKEGQNVTLSCEQNLNHDAMYWYRQDPGQGLRLIYYSQIVNDFQKGDIAEGYSVSREKKESFPLTVTSAQKNPTAFYLCASSIRTGDYGYTFGSGTRLTVV.